One sample yielded the 24 T cell receptor beta chains listed below, sequenced in a study of cytomegalovirus exposure and HLA in healthy donors. Both 60 Vbeta primers and 13 Jbeta primers went into the PCR. Data came from immunoSEQ multiplex PCR; TCRdb stores just in-frame clones and leaves some out. The table has 100,000 to 120,000 clones, over 60% seen once; the top ten hold 2.5% to 3%. The sample comprised PBMCs. These receptors were taken from a woman aged 55-70 years in good health and CMV-seropositive.

The chain recombines TRBV5-4 with TRBJ2-3; 7 bases align to TRBD1. CDR3 length: 15 residues. After removal of 4 bases from V and 4 bases from J, the junction contained 9 bases not matched to a gene. From germline, CDR1 is SGHNT and CDR2 YYREEE (reference sequence). In nucleotides, the CDR3 is TGTGCCAGCAGCCTCCGAGGGACAGCAGCAGATACGCAGTATTTT. It codes for CASSLRGTAADTQYF.

This clone has more than one count but fewer than ten. The rearrangement uses TRBV11-2 and TRBJ1-1; D unresolved. The CDR3 consists of 14 residues. CDR1 is SGHAT and CDR2 is FQNNGV in the germline V gene. V was pared by 1 base and J by 1 base, with 7 bases between. The CDR3, as DNA: TGTGCCAGCAGCTTAGTAGTAGCGAACACTGAAGCTTTCTTT. Protein product: CASSLVVANTEAFF.

This sequence joins TRBV30 and TRBJ1-3; 7 nucleotides line up with TRBD1. This CDR3 has 18 amino acids. CDR1 is GTSNPN and CDR2 is SVGIG in the germline V gene (reference sequence). The trim removed 0 bases at V and 2 bases at J, leaving 13 bases unmatched. The CDR3 nucleotides are TGTGCCTGGAGTGTACTCATGGGGGTCGGGACAGCTGGAAACACCATATATTTT. It specifies CAWSVLMGVGTAGNTIYF.

This clone occurred once. A junction end diverges from the germline sequence, so it may reflect a read error. The gene calls are TRBV13 and TRBJ2-7, with 7 nucleotides matching TRBD2. The CDR3 runs to 15 residues. CDR1 and CDR2 from the germline V gene are PRHDT and FYEKMQ (reference sequence). CDR3 residues: CVSSAAGENLLEQYF. As DNA, the CDR3 is TGTGTCAGCAGTGCGGCGGGAGAGAACCTACTCGAGCAGTACTTC.

This clone was picked up a small number of times. The chain joins TRBV7-8 to TRBJ1-5; a possible D gene is TRBD1 (5 bases). CDR1 is SGHVS, CDR2 FQNEAQ, per germline. The CDR3 sequence is 16 residues long. The germline V and J ends were trimmed by 5 bases and 2 bases, with 16 bases remaining between them. The CDR3 loop reads CASSPMGQVGNQPQHF. CDR3 nucleotide sequence: TGTGCCAGCAGCCCCATGGGGCAGGTAGGCAATCAGCCCCAGCATTTT.

The chain has TRBV6-4 and TRBJ1-2; 7 bases line up with TRBD1. There are 14 residues in the CDR3. The trim removed 8 bases at V and 8 bases at J, leaving 14 bases unmatched. The germline gives CDR1 MRHNA, CDR2 SNTAGT. CDR3 nucleotide sequence: TGTGCCAGCCTCCCGCGCGAGGGGGCCGGCGGCTACACCTTC. This sequence encodes CASLPREGAGGYTF.

The J gene is TRBJ2-7, the V gene TRBV7-9, with D maybe TRBD2 (6 bases). The CDR3 extends over 17 amino acids. The germline CDR1 and CDR2 sequences are SEHNR and FQNEAQ (reference sequence). V shed 5 bases and J shed 4 bases, with 24 bases lying between them. DNA for the CDR3: TGTGCCAGCAGCCCGGGAGAGGGGCCCCGATCTTTTTACGAGCAGTACTTC. Amino acid sequence: CASSPGEGPRSFYEQYF.

In this sample, this clone turned up once. The V call is TRBV9, the J call TRBJ1-1, with D possibly being TRBD1 (6 bases). Germline V gene sequence: CDR1 SGDLS, CDR2 YYNGEE. CDR3 length: 22 residues. Trimming took off 0 bases at V and 1 base at J, with 31 bases between the two ends. CDR3 in amino acids: CASSVVYWRMAGGGQRNTEAFF. In DNA form, the CDR3 reads TGTGCCAGCAGCGTAGTTTATTGGCGGATGGCGGGTGGAGGACAGAGGAACACTGAAGCTTTCTTT.

The genes are TRBV9 and TRBJ1-2; D is uncertain. CDR3 length equals 14 residues. Trimming left V 2 bases short and J 4 bases short, with 12 bases between. Germline V gene data show CDR1 as SGDLS and CDR2 as YYNGEE. The CDR3 sequence: CASSVEGVAYGYTF. As DNA, the CDR3 is TGTGCCAGCAGCGTCGAGGGAGTCGCCTATGGCTACACCTTC.

The chain couples TRBV4-1 to TRBJ1-2; D call uncertain. V was shortened by 1 base and J by 0 bases, with 15 bases between the two germline ends. Germline lookup yields CDR1 MGHRA and CDR2 YSYEKL. The CDR3 runs to 17 residues. The DNA of the CDR3 is TGCGCCAGCAGCCAAGGACCAAGCACGGGAGCTAACTATGGCTACACCTTC. It is translated as CASSQGPSTGANYGYTF.

This chain uses TRBV4-1 with TRBJ2-1; 11 bases line up with TRBD2. Germline trimming cut 3 bases from V and 9 bases from J; bases unmatched to any gene: 10. The CDR3 consists of 16 residues. Germline CDR1 reads MGHRA; CDR2 reads YSYEKL. The CDR3 DNA follows: TGCGCCAGCAGCCAGGGAAGGGCTAGCGGGAGGCTTGAGCAGTTCTTC. It is translated as CASSQGRASGRLEQFF.

This clone was counted a few times. The V call is TRBV6-5, the J call TRBJ2-1; the D gene is possibly TRBD1 (6 bases). The germline gives CDR1 MNHEY, CDR2 SVGAGI. CDR3 length: 13 amino acids. Between the trimmed V and J ends, which lost 1 base and 10 bases, there was a span of 11 bases. This CDR3 reads CASSYFLQGEQFF. CDR3 in DNA: TGTGCCAGCAGTTACTTCCTCCAGGGGGAGCAGTTCTTC.

This clone was detected once. The chain is built from TRBV5-1 and TRBJ2-7; 8 nucleotides match TRBD1. The CDR3 runs 14 residues. Germline V gene data show CDR1 as SGHRS and CDR2 as YFSETQ. V lost 5 bases, J lost 2 bases, and 6 bases stayed unmatched. In DNA form, the CDR3 reads TGCGCCAGCAGTCGACAGGGGACCACCTACGAGCAGTACTTC. Amino acids: CASSRQGTTYEQYF.

This clone was recorded a few times. This chain joins TRBV9 and TRBJ2-5, with TRBD1 identical over 10 bases. V gave up 0 bases and J gave up 5 bases; unmatched junction bases: 4. The V gene's germline CDR1 is SGDLS and CDR2 YYNGEE. This CDR3 has 15 amino acids. The CDR3 here is CASSVVGTGVETQYF. In nucleotides, the CDR3 is TGTGCCAGCAGCGTAGTGGGGACAGGGGTGGAGACCCAGTACTTC.

This clone was picked up one time. This chain uses TRBV27 with TRBJ2-3; D is ambiguous. From germline, CDR1 is MNHEY and CDR2 SMNVEV (reference sequence). V was shortened by 4 bases and J by 0 bases, with 11 bases between the two germline ends. The CDR3 spans 15 residues. The DNA of the CDR3 is TGTGCCAGCAGTTCGCTAACCCTCAGCACAGATACGCAGTATTTT. Protein: CASSSLTLSTDTQYF.

The V gene is TRBV6-5, the J gene TRBJ2-1; the D gene is possibly TRBD1 (5 bases). Germline V CDR1 and CDR2: MNHEY, SVGAGI. CDR3 size: 11 residues. V was cut by 0 bases and J by 13 bases, with 7 bases left in between. The CDR3 sequence: CASSYSGAQFF. The CDR3 DNA sequence: TGTGCCAGCAGTTACTCAGGGGCTCAGTTCTTC.

A single count supports this clone. The rearrangement links TRBV5-4 to TRBJ1-4; 10 bases are shared with TRBD1. Germline values: CDR1 SGHNT, CDR2 YYREEE (reference sequence). The V segment lost 0 bases and the J segment 6 bases; nucleotides outside the gene matches: 2. The CDR3 totals 15 residues. CDR3 coding DNA: TGTGCCAGCAGCTTGGGGACAGGGGGGGATGAAAAACTGTTTTTT. This translates into CASSLGTGGDEKLFF.

The chain couples TRBV15 to TRBJ1-5; D not resolved. V lost 4 bases to trimming and J lost 7 bases, with 14 bases between them. CDR1 and CDR2 from the germline V gene are LNHNV and YYDKDF (reference sequence). The CDR3 is 14 amino acids. The CDR3 region is CATSTKRVGQPQHF. Written as DNA, the CDR3 is TGTGCCACCAGCACCAAGAGGGTGGGGCAGCCCCAGCATTTT.

This clone was recorded only once. The J gene is TRBJ2-1, the V gene TRBV7-3, with D perhaps TRBD1 (6 bases). The CDR3 is 16 amino acids. CDR1 is SGHTA and CDR2 is FQGTGA in the germline V gene. V was cut by 0 bases and J by 5 bases, with 14 bases left in between. For the CDR3, the DNA is TGTGCCAGCAGCTTAACGACAGGACAGCAGGACAATGAGCAGTTCTTC. Translated: CASSLTTGQQDNEQFF.

The CDR3 nucleotides read TGTGCCAGCAGGGAAGGACTTCCGTACGAGCAGTACTTC. It yields the protein CASREGLPYEQYF. This rearrangement joins TRBV28 to TRBJ2-7, with D possibly TRBD2 on 5 matching bases. Germline V gene data show CDR1 as MDHEN and CDR2 as SYDVKM. The V end lost 6 bases, the J end lost 4 bases, and 13 bases lay between the germline ends. The CDR3 covers 13 residues.

The CDR3 DNA reads TGTGCCAGCAGCCAAGCCTGGACTCAGCAGTACTTC. Translated: CASSQAWTQQYF. The rearrangement links TRBV14 to TRBJ2-7, with D maybe TRBD2 (5 bases). Germline V gives CDR1 SGHDN, CDR2 FVKESK. V was cut by 1 base and J by 8 bases, with 9 bases left in between. The CDR3 spans 12 residues.

The CDR3 loop is CASSPKGGRSGELFF. CDR3 nucleotide sequence: TGTGCCAGCAGTCCTAAAGGCGGGAGGTCCGGGGAGCTGTTTTTT. The rearrangement links TRBV6-5 to TRBJ2-2, with 8 bases lining up with TRBD2. Germline-derived CDR1 and CDR2 are MNHEY and SVGAGI. After removal of 5 bases from V and 6 bases from J, the junction contained 8 bases not matched to a gene. This CDR3 spans 15 amino acids.

The V and J genes are TRBV7-4 and TRBJ2-7, with D possibly matching TRBD2 (6 bases). Trimming removed 1 base at V and 7 bases at J, with 17 bases between. This CDR3 has 15 amino acids. Germline CDR1 SGHVT, CDR2 SQSDAQ. CDR3 coding DNA: TGTGCCAGCAGCTTAGGGATAGCGGTCTTCTTAGAGCAGTACTTC. Protein: CASSLGIAVFLEQYF.

The chain has TRBV27 and TRBJ2-5; TRBD2 might be the D (5 bases). The CDR3 consists of 12 residues. V dropped 7 bases and J dropped 11 bases, with 17 bases sitting between them. CDR1 is MNHEY, CDR2 SMNVEV, per germline (reference sequence). The CDR3: CASMRQFGEQYF. In DNA form, the CDR3 reads TGTGCCAGCATGAGGCAGTTTGGGGAGCAGTACTTC.